This T cell receptor beta chain was identified in a study of T-cell memory formation after mild COVID-19. Study-level points and caveats: Pre-infection memory contained some responding clones, which suggested that cross-reactive memory had joined. Balance between CD4 and CD8 was seen in clones contracting day 15 to 85, and a CD4+ lean was seen in later expanders. Proof of SARS-CoV-2 specificity was absent for the second-wave clones that crested on day 37.

Remarks on this clonotype: As yet, its antigen is unknown.

cDNA libraries for TCR alpha and TCR beta, carrying sample barcodes and UMIs, came from 5'RACE with constant-segment primers. TCRdb re-called the 5' RACE reads through MiXCR, storing one row per CDR3 protein. The repertoire holds about 620,000 distinct CDR3 sequences, with roughly 18% as singletons. This receptor was obtained from an adult woman who had mild COVID-19 (a few samples of this study predate the infection). Cell type and time point are not known. The sequenced sample consisted of PBMCs or a T cell subset sorted from them (not recorded which).

CDR3 DNA: TGTGCCAGCAGCTTGGATACCGGGACAGGGACCCACAATGAGCAGTTCTTC. Translating it yields CASSLDTGTGTHNEQFF. V and J are TRBV7-6 and TRBJ2-1, with 9 bases matching TRBD1. Losses at the gene ends were 3 bases for V and 5 bases for J; bases not matched to a gene: 11. CDR3 size: 17 residues. Germline CDR1 is SGHVS and CDR2 is FNYEAQ. Combining the CDR3 with reference TRBV7-6 and TRBJ2-1 gives the whole variable domain GAGVSQSPRYKVTKRGQDVALRCDPISGHVSLYWYRQALGQGPEFLTYFNYEAQQDKSGLPNDRFSAERPEGSISTLTIQRTEQRDSAMYRCASSLDTGTGTHNEQFFGPGTRLTVL.